This is a list of T cell receptor beta chains from one sample in a study of regulatory T cells in long-lasting Graves disease. MiXCR, run by TCRdb on the multiplex PCR reads, gives a single entry per CDR3 protein. The sample carries fewer than 550,000 distinct CDR3 sequences, about a fifth recorded once. This material consisted of peripheral blood mononuclear cells (PBMCs), taken when the disease was refractory, from a patient treated with antithyroid drugs. These receptors originate from a female donor with Graves disease. The CDR3 runs from the conserved cysteine through the conserved F or W. Fields, in order: D gene, J gene, clone size, V gene, CDR3 protein, CDR3 DNA. The D gene is left open where the match is weak. The size field is filled for only some rows; it gives once, few, many or a size class.

D: .
J: TRBJ1-5
size: few
V: TRBV6-1
CDR3: CASSVTGFNQPQHF
DNA: TGTGCCAGCAGTGTAACAGGGTTTAACCAGCCCCAGCATTTT

D: TRBD1
J: TRBJ1-1
size: many
V: TRBV27
CDR3: CASSPRDSGNTEAFF
DNA: TGTGCCAGCAGTCCCCGGGACAGCGGGAACACTGAAGCTTTCTTT

D: .
J: TRBJ1-5
size: few
V: TRBV2
CDR3: CASSAMDSNQPQHF
DNA: TGTGCCAGCAGTGCGATGGACAGTAATCAGCCCCAGCATTTT

D: .
J: TRBJ2-7
size: .
V: TRBV5-1
CDR3: CASKRVGTYEQYF
DNA: TGCGCCAGCAAGCGGGTCGGAACCTACGAGCAGTACTTC

D: .
J: TRBJ1-5
size: many
V: TRBV6-2/TRBV6-3
CDR3: CASSTGGQPQHF
DNA: TGTGCCAGCAGTACGGGCGGTCAGCCCCAGCATTTT

D: .
J: TRBJ1-2
size: many
V: TRBV19
CDR3: CASIQDSYGYTF
DNA: TGTGCCAGTATCCAGGACAGCTATGGCTACACCTTC

D: .
J: TRBJ1-2
size: many
V: TRBV28
CDR3: CASSLWGNYGYTF
DNA: TGTGCCAGCAGTTTATGGGGGAACTATGGCTACACCTTC

D: .
J: TRBJ1-5
size: many
V: TRBV20-1
CDR3: CSARWTVNQPQHF
DNA: TGCAGTGCTAGGTGGACAGTCAATCAGCCCCAGCATTTT

D: .
J: TRBJ1-2
size: many
V: TRBV3-1
CDR3: CASSHGTANGGYTF
DNA: TGTGCCAGCAGCCATGGGACTGCCAACGGGGGCTACACCTTC

D: .
J: TRBJ2-5
size: few
V: TRBV27
CDR3: CASSFGGRPQETQYF
DNA: TGTGCCAGCAGTTTTGGGGGGAGGCCCCAAGAGACCCAGTACTTC

D: TRBD1
J: TRBJ1-1
size: .
V: TRBV30
CDR3: CAWSADRGGTEAFF
DNA: TGTGCCTGGAGTGCTGACAGGGGTGGCACTGAAGCTTTCTTT

D: .
J: TRBJ1-1
size: few
V: TRBV10-3
CDR3: CAISESEGHTEAFF
DNA: TGTGCCATCAGTGAGTCAGAGGGCCACACTGAAGCTTTCTTT

D: TRBD2
J: TRBJ2-7
size: few
V: TRBV20-1
CDR3: CSAWTSGGASYEQYF
DNA: TGCAGTGCTTGGACTAGCGGGGGGGCATCCTACGAGCAGTACTTC

D: .
J: TRBJ2-7
size: few
V: TRBV7-2
CDR3: CASSPFSVTMGYEQYF
DNA: TGTGCCAGCAGCCCTTTTTCGGTAACAATGGGCTACGAGCAGTACTTC

D: .
J: TRBJ1-2
size: .
V: TRBV12-3/TRBV12-4
CDR3: CASSHGTDNYGYTF
DNA: TGTGCCAGCAGTCACGGGACGGATAACTATGGCTACACCTTC

D: .
J: TRBJ2-7
size: .
V: TRBV6-1
CDR3: CASRSRGGIVGEQYF
DNA: TGTGCCAGCAGATCACGTGGCGGGATCGTGGGTGAGCAGTACTTC

D: .
J: TRBJ1-1
size: few
V: TRBV29-1
CDR3: CSVEGGAANTEAFF
DNA: TGCAGCGTTGAAGGTGGGGCAGCAAACACTGAAGCTTTCTTT

D: .
J: TRBJ1-2
size: many
V: TRBV28
CDR3: CASSLQPEGGYTF
DNA: TGTGCCAGCAGTTTACAGCCTGAGGGGGGCTACACCTTC

D: .
J: TRBJ1-5
size: many
V: TRBV7-2
CDR3: CASSLQAGGGNQPQHF
DNA: TGTGCCAGCAGCTTACAGGCGGGGGGTGGCAATCAGCCCCAGCATTTT

D: .
J: TRBJ1-2
size: many
V: TRBV6-1
CDR3: CASSDRDTNYGYTF
DNA: TGTGCCAGCAGTGACCGGGACACTAACTATGGCTACACCTTC